This T cell receptor beta chain was captured in a study of spatial heterogeneity in lung cancer. About the research overall: A unique TCR and UMI combination showed up more than ten times in raw reads, on average.

Each CDR3 protein is one row after TCRdb ran MiXCR on the 5' RACE reads. The table includes around 100,000 distinct CDR3 sequences, roughly 4.5% detected once. General study results and limits: The estimate shows that only about 7.7% of tumor T cells were covered for alpha and around 13% for beta chains. How many expanded intratumoral alpha and beta TCRs were present tracked the tumor mutation count, which was a count of nonsynonymous mutations.

As for time point: sample taken at primary tumor resection. Without sorting, whole RNA was sequenced from tumor, nontumor lung or frozen PBMC. Trimming took 2 bases from V and 1 from J, leaving 16 bases between them. The CDR3 loop spans 17 amino acids. Per germline, CDR1 MNHNY and CDR2 SVGAGI (reference sequence). At least ten counts were recorded for this clonotype. Its antigen remains unidentified. Source: lung tumor tissue, taken at surgery. This TCR was sampled from a male donor with early-stage non-small cell lung cancer. V is TRBV6-6 and J is TRBJ2-3; D may be TRBD2 (6 bases). The CDR3 nucleotides are TGTGCCAGCAGTTACAAAGGGATAGCGGACGGCACAGATACGCAGTATTTT. This translates into CASSYKGIADGTDTQYF.